This paragraph covers one T cell receptor (beta chain) sequence. The antigen is not known. Produced via immunoSEQ multiplex PCR; TCRdb's table is partial and in-frame only. There are about 58,000 clones in the sample; less than 85% occur only once, and approximately 2.8% lies in the top ten. CDR1 and CDR2 from the germline V gene are LNHNV and YYDKDF (reference sequence). The CDR3 totals 16 residues. With V trimmed by 4 bases and J by 2 bases, 2 bases remained unmatched. Autoimmune disease history or systemic immunosuppression was exclusionary. These data originate in a study of OX40 agonist ivuxolimab in advanced cancers. Study-level findings and limits: CD4+ and CD8+ T cells in blood underwent clonal expansion by week 6 at 0.1 to 3.0 mg/kg.

The chain uses TRBV15 and TRBJ2-5; TRBD2 matches 15 bases. This receptor was identified in an adult with an advanced solid tumor such as melanoma, head and neck, liver or kidney cancer. The source was CD4+ or CD8+ T cells sorted from blood, collected in a trial of the OX40 agonist ivuxolimab. In DNA form, the CDR3 reads TGTGCCACCAGCAAAGGACTAGCGGGGGGGCAAGAGACCCAGTACTTC. Its protein is CATSKGLAGGQETQYF.